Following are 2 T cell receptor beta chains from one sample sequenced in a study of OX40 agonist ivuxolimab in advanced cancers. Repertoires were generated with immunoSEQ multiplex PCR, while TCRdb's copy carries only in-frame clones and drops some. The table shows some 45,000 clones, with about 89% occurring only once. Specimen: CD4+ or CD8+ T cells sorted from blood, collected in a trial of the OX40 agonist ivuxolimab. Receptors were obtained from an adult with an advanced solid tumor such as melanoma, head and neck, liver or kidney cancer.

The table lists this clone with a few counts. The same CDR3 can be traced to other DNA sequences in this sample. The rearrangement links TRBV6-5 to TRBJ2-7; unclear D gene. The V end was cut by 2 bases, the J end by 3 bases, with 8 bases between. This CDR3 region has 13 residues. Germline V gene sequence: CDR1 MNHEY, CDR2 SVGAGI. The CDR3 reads CASSYDGNYEQYF. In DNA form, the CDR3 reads TGTGCCAGCAGTTACGACGGAAACTACGAGCAGTACTTC.

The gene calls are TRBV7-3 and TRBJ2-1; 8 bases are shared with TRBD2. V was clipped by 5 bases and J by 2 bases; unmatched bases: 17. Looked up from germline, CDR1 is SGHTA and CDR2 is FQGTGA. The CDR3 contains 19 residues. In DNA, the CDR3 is TGTGCCAGCAGCCTGGGACTAGTGGGGGGTCCGGGACCCTACAATGAGCAGTTCTTC. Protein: CASSLGLVGGPGPYNEQFF.